At least ten counts were recorded for the clone carrying this TCR beta chain. The target antigen is unknown. Each library that profiled naive CD8 cells came from roughly 20,000 to 1,000,000 sorted cells with 10%, 30% or 50% RNA. As CD8+CD4-CCR7+CD45RA+ cells, naive CD8 T cells were sorted. TCRdb reprocessed the PCR reads with MiXCR, giving one entry per CDR3 protein. Among around 460,000 distinct CDR3 sequences listed, about a fifth were seen once. Germline CDR1 is SEHNR and CDR2 is FQNEAQ (reference sequence). The CDR3 totals 12 residues. The V gene end was trimmed by 6 bases and the J gene end by 6 bases; junction bases not matched to a gene: 4. This entry belongs to a study of molecular identifiers for immune sequencing clone quantification. General study findings and limits: Clones above 20 RNA copies contained over 97% of effector molecules but under 1% of naive ones. Spike-in Jurkat TCR RNA from a single cell reportedly registered among one million naive cells.

The rearrangement uses TRBV7-9 and TRBJ2-7; the match to TRBD1 covers 8 bases. Sequencing was performed on naive CD8+ T cells from blood, with Jurkat cell RNA spiked in. Subset defined: FACS-sorted CD8+CD4-CCR7+CD45RA+ naive T cells. The receptor was isolated from a human donor in good health. Some libraries in this study had Jurkat cell RNA spiked in. DNA for the CDR3: TGTGCCAGCAGTGACAGGGGAAGCGAGCAGTACTTC. This sequence encodes CASSDRGSEQYF.